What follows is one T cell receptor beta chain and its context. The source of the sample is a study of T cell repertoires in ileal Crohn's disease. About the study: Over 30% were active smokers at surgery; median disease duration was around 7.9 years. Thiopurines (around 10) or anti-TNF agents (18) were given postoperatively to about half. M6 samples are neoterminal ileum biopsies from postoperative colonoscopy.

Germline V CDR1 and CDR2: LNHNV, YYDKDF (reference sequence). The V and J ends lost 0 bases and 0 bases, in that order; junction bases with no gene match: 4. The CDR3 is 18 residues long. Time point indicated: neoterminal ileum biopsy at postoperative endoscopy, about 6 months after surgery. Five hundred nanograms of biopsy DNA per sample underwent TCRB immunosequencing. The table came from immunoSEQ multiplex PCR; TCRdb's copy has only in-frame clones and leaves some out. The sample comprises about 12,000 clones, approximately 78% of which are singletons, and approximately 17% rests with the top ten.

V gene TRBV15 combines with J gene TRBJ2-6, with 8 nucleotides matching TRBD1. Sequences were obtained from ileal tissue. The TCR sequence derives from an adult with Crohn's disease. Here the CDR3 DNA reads TGTGCCACCAGCAGAGACGGACAGGGCATCTCTGGGGCCAACGTCCTGACTTTC. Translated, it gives CATSRDGQGISGANVLTF.